The 10 T cell receptor beta chains presented below share a single source sample, sequenced in a study of beta chain features in type 1 diabetes. General study findings and limits: Type 1 diabetes patients had moderately but significantly shorter TCRB CDR3s in all four CD4+ subsets.

The study reverse transcribed the entire isolated RNA, so it sequenced expressed TCRB transcripts. Only in-frame clones appear in the TCRdb table, and some are missing; sequencing was by immunoSEQ multiplex PCR. The sample includes around 340,000 clones, approximately 10% of them seen just once. No cognate antigen is known for these TCRs. Input material: central memory CD4+ T cells from blood. Every receptor here comes from a man aged 25-45 years with type 1 diabetes.

The chain is built from TRBV5-1 and TRBJ2-7; TRBD2 aligns across 7 bases. The ends lost 4 bases at V and 2 bases at J; junction bases unmatched: 9. CDR1 is SGHRS, CDR2 YFSETQ, per germline. This CDR3 has 15 amino acids. The chain's CDR3 is CASSPAGRDTYEQYF. The CDR3 DNA follows: TGCGCCAGCAGCCCCGCAGGGAGGGATACCTACGAGCAGTACTTC.

The chain joins TRBV4-1 to TRBJ2-2; D remains unclear. CDR1 is MGHRA, CDR2 YSYEKL, per germline. With 0 bases removed from V and 8 bases from J, the gap between germline ends came to 10 bases. There are 14 residues in the CDR3. For the CDR3, the DNA is TGCGCCAGCAGCCAAGAGAACCTTGGGGGGGAGCTGTTTTTT. Its protein is CASSQENLGGELFF.

This clone showed up just a few times. CDR3 sequence: CAWRVGQGQQETQYF. DNA of the CDR3: TGTGCCTGGAGGGTAGGACAGGGACAACAAGAGACCCAGTACTTC. This chain uses TRBV30 with TRBJ2-5; TRBD1 matches at 8 bases. With V trimmed by 3 bases and J by 2 bases, 8 bases remained unmatched. The CDR3 is 15 amino acids. Germline loops: CDR1 GTSNPN, CDR2 SVGIG (reference sequence). The variable domain in full, with the rest retrieved from reference TRBV30 and TRBJ2-5, is SQTIHQWPATLVQPVGSPLSLECTVEGTSNPNLYWYRQAAGRGLQLLFYSVGIGQISSEVPQNLSASRPQDRQFILSSKKLLLSDSGFYLCAWRVGQGQQETQYFGPGTRLLVL.

This clone occurred many times. V and J are TRBV2 and TRBJ1-1, with D perhaps matching TRBD1 (5 bases). V lost 6 bases and J 5 bases, leaving 13 bases between the germline ends. The CDR3 extends over 13 amino acids. The germline CDR1 and CDR2 sequences are SNHLY and FYNNEI. CDR3 region: CASRGTEGTEAFF. In DNA form, the CDR3 reads TGTGCCAGCAGGGGGACCGAGGGGACTGAAGCTTTCTTT.

This clone has just a few counts. The CDR3 loop is CASRKQDTEAFF. Written as DNA, the CDR3 is TGTGCCAGCAGGAAACAGGACACTGAAGCTTTCTTT. The genes are TRBV6-6 and TRBJ1-1; tentative D call: TRBD1 (5 bases). This CDR3 is 12 amino acids long. Germline V gene data show CDR1 as MNHNY and CDR2 as SVGAGI (reference sequence). The ends were cut back, 6 bases at V and 3 bases at J, with 8 bases in the middle.

This chain connects TRBV14 to TRBJ1-1; TRBD1 is a possible D gene (5 bases). Germline V gene lookup returns CDR1 SGHDN and CDR2 FVKESK. V was clipped by 1 base and J by 2 bases, with 20 bases between them. The CDR3 has 18 amino acids. Here the CDR3 reads CASSQGNQGTKVNTEAFF. The CDR3 DNA follows: TGTGCCAGCAGCCAAGGGAATCAGGGAACCAAGGTTAACACTGAAGCTTTCTTT.

This clone showed up many times. This chain connects TRBV7-7 to TRBJ2-5; no clear D. Germline CDR1 reads SSHAT; CDR2 reads FNYEAQ (reference sequence). The CDR3 totals 13 residues. V was pared by 4 bases and J by 1 base, with 7 bases between. CDR3: CASSSRLQETQYF. The DNA of the CDR3 is TGTGCCAGCAGCTCTCGCCTCCAAGAGACCCAGTACTTC. Full variable domain (missing parts from reference TRBV7-7 and TRBJ2-5): GAGVSQSPRYKVTKRGQDVTLRCDPISSHATLYWYQQALGQGPEFLTYFNYEAQPDKSGLPSDRFSAERPEGSISTLTIQRTEQRDSAMYRCASSSRLQETQYFGPGTRLLVL.

The CDR3 sequence: CASSPATYEQYF. The CDR3 coding sequence is TGTGCCAGCAGCCCGGCGACCTACGAGCAGTACTTC. The chain couples TRBV2 to TRBJ2-5; no firm D call. Judging by the DNA end, TRBJ2-7 fits better; the J call may be wrong. Germline-derived CDR1 and CDR2 are SNHLY and FYNNEI. The CDR3 runs 12 residues.

The CDR3, as DNA: TGTGCCAGCAGCGTTGGGGCAGGGGGTCACACAGATACGCAGTATTTT. Its translation is CASSVGAGGHTDTQYF. The chain combines TRBV9 with TRBJ2-3, with 7 bases that match TRBD1. The CDR3 is 16 residues long. V trimming: 2 bases; J trimming: 2 bases; junction bases outside the gene matches: 8. From germline, CDR1 is SGDLS and CDR2 YYNGEE. Based on the CDR3 plus reference TRBV9 and TRBJ2-3, the full variable domain is DSGVTQTPKHLITATGQRVTLRCSPRSGDLSVYWYQQSLDQGLQFLIQYYNGEERAKGNILERFSAQQFPDLHSELNLSSLELGDSALYFCASSVGAGGHTDTQYFGPGTRLTVL.

The CDR3 loop is CASSELSSNEQFF. The CDR3 bases are TGTGCCAGCAGTGAATTATCGTCCAATGAGCAGTTCTTC. This rearrangement joins TRBV25-1 to TRBJ2-1, with D unclear. V was cut by 1 base and J by 6 bases, with 7 bases left in between. Germline V CDR1 and CDR2: MGHDK, SYGVNS. The CDR3 sequence is 13 residues long.